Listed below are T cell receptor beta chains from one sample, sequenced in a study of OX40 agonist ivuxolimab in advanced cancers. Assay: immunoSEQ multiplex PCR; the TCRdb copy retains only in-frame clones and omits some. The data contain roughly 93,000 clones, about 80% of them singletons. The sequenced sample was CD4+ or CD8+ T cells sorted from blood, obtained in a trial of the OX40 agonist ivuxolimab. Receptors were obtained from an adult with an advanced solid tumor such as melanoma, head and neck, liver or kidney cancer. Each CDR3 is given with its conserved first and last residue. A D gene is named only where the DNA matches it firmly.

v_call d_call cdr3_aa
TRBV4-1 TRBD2 CASSQQLAGFYEQYF
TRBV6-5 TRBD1 CASSYWGDRGTEAFF
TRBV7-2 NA CASSLGPSLVEQYF
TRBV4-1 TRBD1 CASSQEGTVGLEKLFF
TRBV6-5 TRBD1 CASSKPGQGADLYF
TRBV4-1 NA CASSQVVSQPQHF
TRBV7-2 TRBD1 CASSSRDSANYGYTF
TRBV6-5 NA CASSSDRNSNQPQHF
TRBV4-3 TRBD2 CASSQEWLAGAYNEQFF
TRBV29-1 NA CSVEDDTEAFF
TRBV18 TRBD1 CASSPPAVAGGEQYF
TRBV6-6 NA CASSYSWNYGYTF
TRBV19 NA CASIFRDGNTEAFF